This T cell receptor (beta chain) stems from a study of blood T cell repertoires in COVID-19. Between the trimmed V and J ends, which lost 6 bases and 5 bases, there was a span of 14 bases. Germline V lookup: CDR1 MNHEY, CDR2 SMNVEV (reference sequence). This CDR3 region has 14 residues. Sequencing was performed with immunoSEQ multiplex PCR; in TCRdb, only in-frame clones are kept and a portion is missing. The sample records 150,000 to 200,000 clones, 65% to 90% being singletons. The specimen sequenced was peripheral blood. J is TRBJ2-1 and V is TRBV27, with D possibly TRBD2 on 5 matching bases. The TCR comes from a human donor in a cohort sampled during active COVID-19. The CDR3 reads CASSSSWTDNEQFF. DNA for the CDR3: TGTGCCAGCAGCTCTAGTTGGACTGACAATGAGCAGTTCTTC.